The rows below give T cell receptor beta chains drawn from one sample of a study of cytomegalovirus exposure and HLA in healthy donors. TCRdb's copy holds only in-frame clones and misses some; the assay was immunoSEQ multiplex PCR. The table has 150,000 to 170,000 clones, 65% to 85% seen once. The specimen was PBMCs. All receptors come from a man aged 18 to 35 in good health and CMV-seronegative. Both conserved end residues are part of each CDR3. The D gene is left open where the match is weak. Where a row states a size, it is once, few, many or the class of an expanded clone; other rows omit it.

. TRBJ1-5 9 TRBV21-1 . CASGQPQHF TGTGCCAGCGGCCAGCCCCAGCATTTT
. TRBJ1-4 13 TRBV29-1 TRBD1 CSVKGTGEQKLFF TGCAGCGTTAAAGGGACAGGGGAGCAAAAACTGTTTTTT
. TRBJ2-2 15 TRBV2 TRBD2 CASSPSGGLDGELFF TGTGCCAGCAGCCCTAGCGGGGGGCTGGACGGGGAGCTGTTTTTT
. TRBJ1-1 12 TRBV28 . CASRSGNTEAFF TGTGCCAGCAGATCGGGGAACACTGAAGCTTTCTTT
. TRBJ1-2 14 TRBV27 . CASRPWGSPGGYTF TGTGCCAGCAGACCCTGGGGCAGTCCAGGTGGCTACACCTTC
. TRBJ2-2 15 TRBV5-1 TRBD1 CASSFRGQNTGELFF TGCGCCAGCAGCTTCAGGGGGCAGAACACCGGGGAGCTGTTTTTT
. TRBJ2-1 16 TRBV27 TRBD2 CASSFIAGSRGDEQFF TGTGCCAGCAGTTTCATAGCGGGGAGCCGCGGCGATGAGCAGTTCTTC
. TRBJ2-7 15 TRBV7-8 TRBD2 CASSWTSGLTYEQYF TGTGCCAGCAGCTGGACTAGCGGACTTACCTACGAGCAGTACTTC
. TRBJ2-1 17 TRBV5-8 TRBD1 CASSLIPTGATYNEQFF TGTGCCAGCAGCCTAATACCGACAGGGGCTACCTACAATGAGCAGTTCTTC
. TRBJ2-5 15 TRBV18 . CASSSNLEGGETQYF TGTGCCAGCTCATCAAATCTCGAGGGAGGAGAGACCCAGTACTTC
. TRBJ1-2 15 TRBV11-2 TRBD1 CASSPMRGQGDGYTF TGTGCCAGCAGCCCCATGAGGGGACAGGGCGACGGCTACACCTTC
. TRBJ1-4 15 TRBV4-1 . CASSQDPGTNEKLFF TGCGCCAGCAGCCAAGATCCAGGCACTAATGAAAAACTGTTTTTT
. TRBJ1-1 11 TRBV7-2 TRBD1 CASRRTGEAFF TGTGCCAGCCGCCGGACAGGAGAAGCTTTCTTT
few TRBJ2-5 14 TRBV19 . CASSITAGRETQYF TGTGCCAGTAGTATTACTGCGGGGAGGGAGACCCAGTACTTC
few TRBJ1-1 16 TRBV7-9 TRBD1 CSSSVNPGQGSTEAFF TGTTCCAGCAGCGTGAACCCGGGACAGGGCTCAACTGAAGCTTTCTTT
. TRBJ1-5 18 TRBV7-9 . CASSHSGAVSYSNQPQHF TGTGCCAGCAGCCACAGTGGGGCAGTTTCCTATAGCAATCAGCCCCAGCATTTT
. TRBJ1-5 12 TRBV6-1 . CASSEIGQPQHF TGTGCCAGCAGTGAAATCGGTCAGCCCCAGCATTTT
. TRBJ2-6 19 TRBV5-1 . CASSLQPTAGASGANGLTF TGCGCCAGCAGCCTACAACCCACGGCAGGAGCCTCTGGGGCCAACGGCCTGACTTTC
. TRBJ2-1 19 TRBV11-1 TRBD2 CASSLMYGSGGRQDNEQFF TGTGCCAGCAGCTTAATGTATGGTAGCGGGGGGAGGCAGGACAATGAGCAGTTCTTC
few TRBJ2-3 16 TRBV4-3 . CASSQDWLAPTDTQYF TGCGCCAGCAGCCAAGATTGGCTAGCCCCCACAGATACGCAGTATTTT
. TRBJ2-7 13 TRBV6-5 . CASSYLGEYEQYF TGTGCCAGCAGTTACCTCGGAGAATACGAGCAGTACTTC
. TRBJ1-1 13 TRBV5-1 TRBD1 CASSLQGATEAFF TGCGCCAGCAGCTTACAGGGGGCTACTGAAGCTTTCTTT
. TRBJ1-5 18 TRBV4-1 TRBD1 CASSHIKGQGAGNQPQHF TGCGCCAGCAGCCACATAAAAGGACAGGGGGCTGGCAATCAGCCCCAGCATTTT
few TRBJ2-2 15 TRBV27 TRBD2 CASRAGGGGFGELFF TGTGCCAGCCGTGCGGGGGGCGGGGGGTTCGGGGAGCTGTTTTTT
few TRBJ2-7 15 TRBV4-2 TRBD2 CASSQDRGGAYEQYF TGTGCCAGCAGCCAAGATCGCGGGGGGGCCTACGAGCAGTACTTC
. TRBJ2-2 15 TRBV11-2 . CASSRKGQNTGELFF TGTGCCAGCAGCCGGAAGGGGCAGAACACCGGGGAGCTGTTTTTT
. TRBJ1-2 15 TRBV11-2 . CASSLIVRPTEGYTF TGTGCCAGCAGCTTAATCGTACGCCCAACGGAGGGCTACACCTTC
. TRBJ1-5 15 TRBV28 . CASSFPARYSQPQHF TGTGCCAGCAGTTTCCCGGCCAGGTATAGTCAGCCCCAGCATTTT
. TRBJ2-5 15 TRBV7-9 TRBD2 CASSLAWGGEETQYF TGTGCCAGCAGCTTAGCCTGGGGAGGGGAAGAGACCCAGTACTTC
. TRBJ1-2 10 TRBV20-1 . CSARERIYTF TGCAGTGCTAGGGAGAGGATCTACACCTTC
. TRBJ2-2 14 TRBV12-5 TRBD2 CASGSGGTTGELFF TGTGCTAGTGGTAGCGGGGGTACCACCGGGGAGCTGTTTTTT
once TRBJ2-5 14 TRBV5-6 . CASSSHGLRETQYF TGTGCCAGCAGCTCCCACGGACTGCGGGAGACCCAGTACTTC
few TRBJ2-5 13 TRBV5-6 TRBD1 CASSLQGRETQYF TGTGCCAGCAGCTTACAGGGGCGGGAGACCCAGTACTTC
. TRBJ1-4 15 TRBV19 TRBD1 CASRATDRGREKLFF TGTGCCAGTAGAGCGACCGACAGGGGGCGAGAAAAACTGTTTTTT
. TRBJ1-2 12 TRBV29-1 . CSVVAGVDGYTF TGCAGCGTTGTCGCAGGGGTCGATGGCTACACCTTC
. TRBJ1-2 15 TRBV19 . CASSIGAVPNYGYTF TGTGCCAGTAGTATTGGGGCCGTTCCTAACTATGGCTACACCTTC
. TRBJ2-3 12 TRBV28 . CASSLEGDTQYF TGTGCCAGCAGTTTGGAGGGAGATACGCAGTATTTT
. TRBJ1-2 14 TRBV11-2 TRBD1 CASSLRTGAGGYTF TGTGCCAGCAGCCTCCGGACAGGGGCGGGAGGCTACACCTTC
. TRBJ2-1 16 TRBV7-8 . CASKPRWRGSDNEQFF TGTGCCAGCAAACCCAGGTGGCGGGGATCGGACAATGAGCAGTTCTTC
. TRBJ2-1 15 TRBV7-9 TRBD1 CASSYQGASYNEQFF TGTGCCAGCAGCTATCAGGGGGCCTCCTACAATGAGCAGTTCTTC
. TRBJ1-2 15 TRBV28 . CASSQETGMGYGYTF TGTGCCAGCAGTCAAGAAACAGGGATGGGATATGGCTACACCTTC
few TRBJ2-1 14 TRBV25-1 . CASRPAFGGDEQFF TGTGCCAGCCGGCCCGCCTTCGGGGGTGATGAGCAGTTCTTC
once TRBJ1-2 12 TRBV29-1 TRBD1 CSTYRGNYGYTF TGCAGCACCTACAGGGGGAACTATGGCTACACCTTC
. TRBJ1-2 13 TRBV11-1 TRBD1 CASSPTGGKGYTF TGTGCCAGCAGCCCGACAGGGGGTAAAGGCTACACCTTC
. TRBJ1-3 16 TRBV29-1 . CSVAQVIGSSGNTIYF TGCAGCGTTGCCCAAGTCATAGGGAGCTCTGGAAACACCATATATTTT
. TRBJ2-7 16 TRBV4-2 . CASSRVGGRGPYEQYF TGTGCCAGCAGCAGGGTCGGGGGGCGGGGTCCCTACGAGCAGTACTTC
. TRBJ2-3 13 TRBV29-1 TRBD1 CSVRGQGANTQYF TGCAGCGTTCGTGGACAGGGGGCTAATACGCAGTATTTT
. TRBJ2-7 14 TRBV30 TRBD2 CAWSFSGGHYEQYF TGTGCCTGGAGTTTTAGCGGGGGACACTACGAGCAGTACTTC
. TRBJ2-2 14 TRBV6-5 TRBD1 CASSVTGGTGELFF TGTGCCAGCAGCGTAACAGGGGGCACCGGGGAGCTGTTTTTT
once TRBJ1-6 17 TRBV2 . CASSESRGSSYNSPLHF TGTGCCAGCAGTGAATCAAGGGGATCGTCCTATAATTCACCCCTCCACTTT
few TRBJ1-1 15 TRBV9 . CASSVAGVMNTEAFF TGTGCCAGCAGCGTAGCCGGGGTGATGAACACTGAAGCTTTCTTT
once TRBJ1-5 15 TRBV6-1 . CASSAPDGSGVRHHF TGTGCCAGCAGTGCCCCGGACGGCTCAGGGGTCCGTCATCATTTT
. TRBJ1-1 17 TRBV4-1 TRBD1 CASSQFGTGSLNTEAFF TGCGCCAGCAGCCAATTTGGGACAGGCTCTTTGAACACTGAAGCTTTCTTT
. TRBJ2-1 13 TRBV7-9 . CQLTGLSYNEQFF TGTCAACTCACGGGACTCTCCTACAATGAGCAGTTCTTC
. TRBJ1-4 17 TRBV7-2 TRBD1 CASSLQNRGSTNEKLFF TGTGCCAGCAGCTTACAAAACAGGGGGAGCACTAATGAAAAACTGTTTTTT
. TRBJ2-2 14 TRBV11-3 TRBD1 CASSYTGGTGELFF TGTGCCAGCAGCTACACAGGGGGCACCGGGGAGCTGTTTTTT
once TRBJ2-7 12 TRBV5-6 . CASIGQNYEQYF TGTGCCAGCATCGGACAGAACTACGAGCAGTACTTC
. TRBJ1-4 15 TRBV11-2 . CASSLVRGKNEKLFF TGTGCCAGCAGCTTAGTGAGGGGGAAGAATGAAAAACTGTTTTTT
. TRBJ2-2 14 TRBV2 TRBD1 CASMGQVGTGELFF TGTGCCAGCATGGGACAGGTGGGGACCGGGGAGCTGTTTTTT